This T cell receptor beta chain was sequenced during a study of metastatic and nonmetastatic thyroid tumors. On the study more broadly: Repertoires from malignant and benign thyroid patients were compared across blood and tumor or nodule tissue. Study findings and constraints: In blood and tumor, TCR beta diversity was reportedly significantly higher in malignant thyroid tumors than in benign nodules.

No patient had received any treatment before thyroid surgery. This clone was counted only a few times. Its antigen remains unidentified. CDR3 length equals 15 residues. Trimming pared 5 bases from V and 2 bases from J, leaving 14 bases between. Germline V CDR1 and CDR2: SNHLY, FYNNEI. Source study methods: The study built a papillary thyroid cancer distant-metastasis classifier from CDR3 differences across clinicopathological groups. TCRdb redid the clone calls on the PCR reads using MiXCR. TCRdb's processing, not the study's, gives the V and J calls here. The data contain 6,000 to 7,500 clones, 25% to 30% of them singletons.

Sequenced sample: adjacent normal tissue. This TCR was sampled from a female donor with papillary thyroid cancer or a benign thyroid nodule (not recorded which). Some clones in this sample may be carry-over from other donors' samples. The chain recombines TRBV2 with TRBJ2-3; D gene unclear. The CDR3 loop is CASSNRPKPTDTQYF. The DNA of the CDR3 is TGTGCCAGCAGTAATCGACCAAAACCCACAGATACGCAGTATTTT.